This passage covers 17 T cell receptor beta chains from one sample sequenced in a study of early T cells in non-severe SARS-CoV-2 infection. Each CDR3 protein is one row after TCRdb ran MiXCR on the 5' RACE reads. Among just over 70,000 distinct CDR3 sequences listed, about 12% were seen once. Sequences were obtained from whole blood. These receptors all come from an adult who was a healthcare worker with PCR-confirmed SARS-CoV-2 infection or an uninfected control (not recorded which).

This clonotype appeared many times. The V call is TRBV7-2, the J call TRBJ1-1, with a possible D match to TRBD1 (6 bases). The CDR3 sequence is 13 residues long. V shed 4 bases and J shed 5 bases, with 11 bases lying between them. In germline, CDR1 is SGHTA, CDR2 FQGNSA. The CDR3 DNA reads TGTGCCAGCAGCTGGGGAGGGGGGACTGAAGCTTTCTTT. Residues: CASSWGGGTEAFF. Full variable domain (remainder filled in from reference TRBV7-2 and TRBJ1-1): GAGVSQSPSNKVTEKGKDVELRCDPISGHTALYWYRQSLGQGLEFLIYFQGNSAPDKSGLPSDRFSAERTGGSVSTLTIQRTQQEDSAVYLCASSWGGGTEAFFGQGTRLTVV.

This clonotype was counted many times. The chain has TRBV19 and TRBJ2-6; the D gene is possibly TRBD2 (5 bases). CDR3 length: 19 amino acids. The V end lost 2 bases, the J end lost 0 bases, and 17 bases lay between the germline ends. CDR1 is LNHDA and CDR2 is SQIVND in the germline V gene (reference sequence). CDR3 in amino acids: CASSITEGRWYSGANVLTF. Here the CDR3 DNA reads TGTGCCAGTAGTATAACCGAGGGCAGGTGGTACTCTGGGGCCAACGTCCTGACTTTC.

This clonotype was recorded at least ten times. The CDR3 is CASRGTSGTYNEQFF. CDR3 nucleotides: TGTGCCAGCAGAGGGACTAGCGGGACCTACAATGAGCAGTTCTTC. V and J are TRBV2 and TRBJ2-1, with TRBD2 identical over 13 bases. Germline V gene lookup returns CDR1 SNHLY and CDR2 FYNNEI. The CDR3 length is 15 residues. Losses at the gene ends were 6 bases for V and 2 bases for J; bases not matched to a gene: 1.

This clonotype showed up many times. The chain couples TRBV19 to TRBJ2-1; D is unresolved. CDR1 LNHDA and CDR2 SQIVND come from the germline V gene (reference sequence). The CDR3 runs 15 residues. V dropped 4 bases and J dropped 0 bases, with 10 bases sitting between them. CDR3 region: CASSNPISSYNEQFF. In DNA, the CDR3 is TGTGCCAGTAGTAATCCTATAAGCTCCTACAATGAGCAGTTCTTC.

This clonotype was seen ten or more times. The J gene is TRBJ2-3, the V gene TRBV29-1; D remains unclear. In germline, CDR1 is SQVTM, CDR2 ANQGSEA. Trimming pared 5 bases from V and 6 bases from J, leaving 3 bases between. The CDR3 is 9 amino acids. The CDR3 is CSVQDTQYF. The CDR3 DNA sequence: TGCAGCGTTCAGGATACGCAGTATTTT.

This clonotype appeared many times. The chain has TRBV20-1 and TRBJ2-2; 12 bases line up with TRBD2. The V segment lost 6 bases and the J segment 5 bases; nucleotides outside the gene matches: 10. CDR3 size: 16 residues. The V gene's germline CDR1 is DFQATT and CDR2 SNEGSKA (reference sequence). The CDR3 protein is CSARRFGTSGTGELFF. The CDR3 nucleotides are TGCAGTGCGCGGCGCTTCGGGACTAGCGGGACCGGGGAGCTGTTTTTT.

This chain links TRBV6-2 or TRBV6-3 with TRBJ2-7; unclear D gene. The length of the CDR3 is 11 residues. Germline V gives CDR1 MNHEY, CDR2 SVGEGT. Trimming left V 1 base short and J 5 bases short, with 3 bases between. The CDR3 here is CASSYFDEQYF. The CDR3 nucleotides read TGTGCCAGCAGTTACTTTGACGAGCAGTACTTC.

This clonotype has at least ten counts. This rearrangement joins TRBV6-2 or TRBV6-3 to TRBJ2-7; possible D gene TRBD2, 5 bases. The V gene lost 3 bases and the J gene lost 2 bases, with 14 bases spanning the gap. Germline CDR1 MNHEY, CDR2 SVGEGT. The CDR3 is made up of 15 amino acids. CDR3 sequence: CASSYSPAVTYEQYF. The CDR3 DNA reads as TGTGCCAGCAGTTATTCCCCAGCGGTTACCTACGAGCAGTACTTC.

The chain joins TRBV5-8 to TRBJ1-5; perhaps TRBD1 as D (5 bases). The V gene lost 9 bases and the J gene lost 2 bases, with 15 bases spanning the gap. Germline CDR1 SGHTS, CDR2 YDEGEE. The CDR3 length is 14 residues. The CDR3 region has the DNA TGTGCCACCGGGGGACCGCGGGGCAATCAGCCCCAGCATTTT. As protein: CATGGPRGNQPQHF.

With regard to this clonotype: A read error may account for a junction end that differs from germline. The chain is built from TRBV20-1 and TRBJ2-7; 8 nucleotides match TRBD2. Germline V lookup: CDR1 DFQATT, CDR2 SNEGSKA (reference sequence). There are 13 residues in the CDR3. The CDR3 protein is CSARPAGVYEQNF. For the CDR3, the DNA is TGCAGTGCTAGGCCAGCGGGGGTGTACGAGCAGAACTTC.

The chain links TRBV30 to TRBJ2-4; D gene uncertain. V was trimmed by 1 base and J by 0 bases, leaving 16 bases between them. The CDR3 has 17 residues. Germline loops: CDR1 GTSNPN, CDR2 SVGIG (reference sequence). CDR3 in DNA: TGTGCCTGGAGTGATCCGAGGACGTTACTAGCCAAAAACATTCAGTACTTC. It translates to CAWSDPRTLLAKNIQYF.

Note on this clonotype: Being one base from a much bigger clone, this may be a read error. CDR3 protein: CASSRRWGEQYF. The CDR3 DNA reads TGTGCCAGCAGTCGCAGGTGGGGCGAGCAGTACTTC. The gene calls are TRBV6-2 or TRBV6-3 and TRBJ2-7; D gene unclear. The V end was cut by 5 bases, the J end by 6 bases, with 11 bases between. From germline, CDR1 is MNHEY and CDR2 SVGEGT. This CDR3 has 12 residues.

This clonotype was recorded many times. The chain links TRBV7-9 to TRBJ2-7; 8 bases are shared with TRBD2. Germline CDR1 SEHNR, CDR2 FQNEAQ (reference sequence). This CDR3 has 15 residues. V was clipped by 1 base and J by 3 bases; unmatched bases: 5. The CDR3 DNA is TGTGCCAGCAGCTTAGGACGGGGGGGCTACTACGAGCAGTACTTC. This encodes CASSLGRGGYYEQYF.

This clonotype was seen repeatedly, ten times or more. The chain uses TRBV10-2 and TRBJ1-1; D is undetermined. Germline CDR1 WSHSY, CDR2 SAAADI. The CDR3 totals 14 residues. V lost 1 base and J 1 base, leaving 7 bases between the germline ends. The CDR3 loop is CASSELAGNTEAFF. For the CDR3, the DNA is TGCGCCAGCAGTGAGTTGGCCGGGAACACTGAAGCTTTCTTT.

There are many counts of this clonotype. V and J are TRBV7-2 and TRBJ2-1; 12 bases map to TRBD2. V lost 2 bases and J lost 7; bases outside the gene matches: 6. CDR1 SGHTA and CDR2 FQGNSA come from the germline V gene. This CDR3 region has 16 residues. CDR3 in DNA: TGTGCCAGCAGCTTATCGAGACTAGCGGGGGTGAATGAGCAGTTCTTC. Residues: CASSLSRLAGVNEQFF.

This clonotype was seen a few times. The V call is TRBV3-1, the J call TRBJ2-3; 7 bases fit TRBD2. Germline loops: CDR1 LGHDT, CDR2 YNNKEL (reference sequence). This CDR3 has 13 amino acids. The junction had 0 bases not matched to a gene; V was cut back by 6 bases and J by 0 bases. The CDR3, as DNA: TGTGCCAGCAGACTAGCGAGCACAGATACGCAGTATTTT. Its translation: CASRLASTDTQYF.

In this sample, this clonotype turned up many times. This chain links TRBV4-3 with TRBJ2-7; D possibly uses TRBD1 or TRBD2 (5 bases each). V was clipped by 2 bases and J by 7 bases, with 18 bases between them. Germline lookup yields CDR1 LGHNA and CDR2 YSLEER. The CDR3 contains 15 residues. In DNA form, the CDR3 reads TGCGCCAGCAGCCAACTACCCGGGACCGAGGGGGAGCAGTACTTC. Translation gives CASSQLPGTEGEQYF.